This T cell receptor (beta chain) was identified in a study of identical twins. A single record per CDR3 protein comes from TCRdb applying MiXCR to the 5' RACE reads. The sample has about 480,000 distinct CDR3 sequences; approximately 15% are singletons. Only a few counts were recorded for this clonotype. Trimming took 6 bases from V and 7 from J; bases not matched to a gene: 8. This CDR3 spans 13 amino acids. Germline V gives CDR1 MDHEN, CDR2 SYDVKM. These records were also assigned to another study, of yellow fever vaccine responses in identical twins.

The chain links TRBV28 to TRBJ1-1; 7 bases line up with TRBD1. This sequence originates from a woman aged 18 to 35 in good health. Material for sequencing was CD4+ T cells sorted from blood. CDR3 sequence: CASSPGQYLEAFF. In DNA form, the CDR3 reads TGTGCCAGCAGCCCGGGACAGTACCTTGAAGCTTTCTTT. The variable domain in full, with the rest retrieved from reference TRBV28 and TRBJ1-1, is DVKVTQSSRYLVKRTGEKVFLECVQDMDHENMFWYRQDPGLGLRLIYFSYDVKMKEKGDIPEGYSVSREKKERFSLILESASTNQTSMYLCASSPGQYLEAFFGQGTRLTVV.